This T cell receptor beta chain was recovered during a study of CD4 and CD8 cells across lung adenocarcinoma regions. Trimming took off 1 base at V and 0 bases at J, with 10 bases between the two ends. The CDR3 extends over 16 amino acids. CDR1 is MGHDK and CDR2 is SYGVNS in the germline V gene. The patients had localized lung adenocarcinoma, a non-small cell subtype. TCRdb used MiXCR to reprocess the PCR reads, holding one entry per CDR3 protein. The sample consists of 3,500 to 5,000 distinct CDR3 sequences, 35% to 50% of them appearing once. The material sequenced was CD4+ T cells from the margin of a lung tumor. V and J are TRBV25-1 and TRBJ2-1; tentatively, D is TRBD1 or TRBD2 (6 bases each). The sequence was obtained from a female donor with lung adenocarcinoma. The CD4 and CD8 labels of this study may be unreliable. CDR3 nucleotide sequence: TGTGCCAGCAGTGAATTTAAGGGGGGCTCCTACAATGAGCAGTTCTTC. Amino acids: CASSEFKGGSYNEQFF. The full variable domain, with the rest looked up from reference TRBV25-1 and TRBJ2-1, is EADIYQTPRYLVIGTGKKITLECSQTMGHDKMYWYQQDPGMELHLIHYSYGVNSTEKGDLSSESTVSRIRTEHFPLTLESARPSHTSQYLCASSEFKGGSYNEQFFGPGTRLTVL.